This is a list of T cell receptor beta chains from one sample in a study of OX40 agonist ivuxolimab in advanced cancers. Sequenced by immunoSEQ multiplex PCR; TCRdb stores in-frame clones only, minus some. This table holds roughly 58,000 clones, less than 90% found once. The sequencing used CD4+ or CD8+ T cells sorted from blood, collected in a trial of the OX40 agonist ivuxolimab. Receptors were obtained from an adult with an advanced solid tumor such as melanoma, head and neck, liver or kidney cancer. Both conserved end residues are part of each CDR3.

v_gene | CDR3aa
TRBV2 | CASSIRAGSTEAFF
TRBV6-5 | CASSPQGGRGYEQYF
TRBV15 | CATRSTGTSVQGANTGELFF
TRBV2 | CASSVRLLTEQYF
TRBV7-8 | CASSVRGALNPEQYF
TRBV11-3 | CASSSRLAGGNNEQFF
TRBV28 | CASTPTVTSETQYF
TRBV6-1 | CASSPRLDDTQYF
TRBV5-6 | CASSRDRGTTGELFF
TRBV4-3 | CASSQGEANSEKLFF
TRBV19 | CASSPGGRNQPQHF
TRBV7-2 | CASSLIVNSNQPQHF
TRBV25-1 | CASSEAGGKETQYF
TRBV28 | CAIQTGQGYNQPQHF
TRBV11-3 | CASSSRQTGELFF
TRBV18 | CASSQRQGFYNEQFF
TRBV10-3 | CAISERADQETQYF
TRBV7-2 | CASSYSSGSSYEQYF
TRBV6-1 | CASNSPGTGIYEQYF
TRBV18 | CASSPPGRGQSYEQYF
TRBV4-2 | CASNNLAGDTDTQYF
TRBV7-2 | CASSPSGTAIYEQYF
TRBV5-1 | CASSLDRAGSYNEQFF
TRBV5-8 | CASSRDRRETQYF
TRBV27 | CASSSFLGTDTQYF
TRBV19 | CASSPANSGNTIYF
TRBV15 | CATSGAWSGETQYF
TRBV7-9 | CASEQRDINEQFF
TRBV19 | CASSETSGRKYNEQFF
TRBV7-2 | CASSSLSGPVDEQFF
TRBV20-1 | CSSAGNYEQYF
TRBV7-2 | CASSSTTQYF
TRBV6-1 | CASSEGSGQPQHF
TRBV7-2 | CASSSHMNTEAFF
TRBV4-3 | CASSKTVDSGNTIYF
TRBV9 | CASSVVGMTDTQYF
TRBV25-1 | CAGSPGGRETQYF
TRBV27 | CASSLGGTGGNQPQHF
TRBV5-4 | CASSLSGIQETQYF
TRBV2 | CASRQDAAGGTQYF